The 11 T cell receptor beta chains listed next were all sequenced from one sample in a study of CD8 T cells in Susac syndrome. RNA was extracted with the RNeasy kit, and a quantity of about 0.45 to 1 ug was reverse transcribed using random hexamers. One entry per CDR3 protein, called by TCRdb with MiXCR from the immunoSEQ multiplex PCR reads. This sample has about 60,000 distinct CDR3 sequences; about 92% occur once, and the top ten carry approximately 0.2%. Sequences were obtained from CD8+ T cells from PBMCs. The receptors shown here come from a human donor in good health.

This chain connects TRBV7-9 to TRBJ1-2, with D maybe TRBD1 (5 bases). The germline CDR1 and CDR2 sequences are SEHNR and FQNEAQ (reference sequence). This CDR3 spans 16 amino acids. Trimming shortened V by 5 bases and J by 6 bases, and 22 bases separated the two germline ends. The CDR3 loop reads CASSPPARGTIDGYTF. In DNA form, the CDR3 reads TGTGCCAGCAGCCCCCCCGCCCGGGGGACTATTGATGGCTACACCTTC.

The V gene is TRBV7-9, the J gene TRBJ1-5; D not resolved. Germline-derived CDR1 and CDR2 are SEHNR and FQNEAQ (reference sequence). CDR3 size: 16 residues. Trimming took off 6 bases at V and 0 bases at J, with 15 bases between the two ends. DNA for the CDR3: TGTGCCAGCAGTCGGGGTCCCGGTAATAGCAATCAGCCCCAGCATTTT. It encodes CASSRGPGNSNQPQHF.

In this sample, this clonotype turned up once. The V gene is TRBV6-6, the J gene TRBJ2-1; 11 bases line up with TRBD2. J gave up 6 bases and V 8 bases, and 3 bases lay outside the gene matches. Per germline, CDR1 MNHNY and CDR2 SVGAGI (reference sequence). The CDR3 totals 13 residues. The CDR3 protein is CASGSGGANEQFF. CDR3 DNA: TGTGCCAGCGGTAGCGGGGGGGCCAATGAGCAGTTCTTC.

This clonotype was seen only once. In DNA, the CDR3 is TGTGCCAGCAGTTTATCGGTACAGGGCTTCACTAACTATGGCTACACCTTC. It is translated as CASSLSVQGFTNYGYTF. V usage is TRBV27 and J usage is TRBJ1-2; weak D call: TRBD1 (6 bases). Trimming took 0 bases from V and 0 from J, leaving 14 bases between them. The germline gives CDR1 MNHEY, CDR2 SMNVEV (reference sequence). This CDR3 has 17 residues.

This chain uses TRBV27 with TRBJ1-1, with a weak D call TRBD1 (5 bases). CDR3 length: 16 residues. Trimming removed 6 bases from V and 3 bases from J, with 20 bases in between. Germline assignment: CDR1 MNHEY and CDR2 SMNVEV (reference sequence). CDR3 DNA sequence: TGTGCCAGCAGCTCGGATCGACTCTTAGGGGACACTGAAGCTTTCTTT. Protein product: CASSSDRLLGDTEAFF.

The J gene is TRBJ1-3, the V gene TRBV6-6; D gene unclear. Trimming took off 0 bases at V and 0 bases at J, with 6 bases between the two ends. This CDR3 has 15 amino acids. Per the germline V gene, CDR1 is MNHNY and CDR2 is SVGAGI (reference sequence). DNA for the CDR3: TGTGCCAGCAGTTACTCGGATGTCTCTGGAAACACCATATATTTT. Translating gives CASSYSDVSGNTIYF.

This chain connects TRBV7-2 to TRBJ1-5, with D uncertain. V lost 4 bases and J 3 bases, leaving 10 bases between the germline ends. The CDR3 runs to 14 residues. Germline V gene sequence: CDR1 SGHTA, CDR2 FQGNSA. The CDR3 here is CASSSGRFNQPQHF. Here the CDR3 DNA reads TGTGCCAGCAGCTCAGGACGCTTCAATCAGCCCCAGCATTTT.

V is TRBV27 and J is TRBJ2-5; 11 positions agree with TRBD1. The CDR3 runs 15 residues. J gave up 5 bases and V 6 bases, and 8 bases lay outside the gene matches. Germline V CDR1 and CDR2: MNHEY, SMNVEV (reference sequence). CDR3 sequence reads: CASRKDRGLKETQYF. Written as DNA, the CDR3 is TGTGCCAGCAGAAAGGACAGGGGGCTAAAGGAGACCCAGTACTTC.

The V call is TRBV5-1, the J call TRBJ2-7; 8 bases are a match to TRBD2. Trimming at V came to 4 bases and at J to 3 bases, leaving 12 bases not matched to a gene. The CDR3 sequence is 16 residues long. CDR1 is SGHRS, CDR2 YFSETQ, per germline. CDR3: CASSNPGGPSGYEQYF. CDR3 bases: TGCGCCAGCAGCAACCCGGGGGGGCCCAGCGGCTACGAGCAGTACTTC.

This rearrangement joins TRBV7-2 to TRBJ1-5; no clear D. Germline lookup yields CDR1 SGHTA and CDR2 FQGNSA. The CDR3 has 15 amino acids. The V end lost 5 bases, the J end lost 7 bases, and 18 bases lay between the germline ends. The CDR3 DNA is TGTGCCAGCAGCGTAAAGGGTCGAAGCGGACAGCCCCAGCATTTT. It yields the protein CASSVKGRSGQPQHF.

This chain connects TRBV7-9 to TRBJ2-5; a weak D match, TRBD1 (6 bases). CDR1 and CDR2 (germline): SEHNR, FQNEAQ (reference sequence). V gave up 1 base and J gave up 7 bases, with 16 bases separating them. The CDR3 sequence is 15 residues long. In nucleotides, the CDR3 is TGTGCCAGCAGCTTAGTGCTTTTGGGGGCGGTGACCCAGTACTTC. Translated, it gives CASSLVLLGAVTQYF.